These 14 T cell receptor beta chains originate from one sample sequenced in a study of T cell responses to AZD1222 COVID-19 vaccine. Sequencing used immunoSEQ multiplex PCR; TCRdb keeps in-frame clones, though not all of them. This repertoire shows more than 35,000 clones, about 82% found once; its top ten account for roughly 21%. Here the sequenced sample was peripheral blood, taken 28 days after the second dose of the MenACWY control vaccine. These TCRs come from an adult who received the MenACWY meningococcal vaccine as a control.

The J gene is TRBJ1-3, the V gene TRBV5-1; D is ambiguous. The CDR3 extends over 17 amino acids. Deletions cut 1 base from V and 0 bases from J, with 14 bases between. Germline CDR1 reads SGHRS; CDR2 reads YFSETQ. The CDR3 sequence is CASSLTASTFSGNTIYF. The DNA for the CDR3 is TGCGCCAGCAGCTTGACAGCATCAACTTTCTCTGGAAACACCATATATTTT. The variable domain in full, with the rest retrieved from reference TRBV5-1 and TRBJ1-3, is KAGVTQTPRYLIKTRGQQVTLSCSPISGHRSVSWYQQTPGQGLQFLFEYFSETQRNKGNFPGRFSGRQFSNSRSEMNVSTLELGDSALYLCASSLTASTFSGNTIYFGEGSWLTVV.

This chain joins TRBV2 and TRBJ2-7; 13 bases are shared with TRBD2. V lost 4 bases, J lost 4 bases, and 4 bases stayed unmatched. CDR1 SNHLY and CDR2 FYNNEI come from the germline V gene. The CDR3 is 15 amino acids. This CDR3 reads CASSGTSGRGYEQYF. CDR3 nucleotide sequence: TGTGCCAGCAGTGGGACTAGCGGGAGAGGGTACGAGCAGTACTTC.

The chain links TRBV28 to TRBJ1-5, with TRBD1 matching over 9 bases. J was trimmed by 5 bases and V by 6 bases; bases with no gene match: 5. Germline CDR1 reads MDHEN; CDR2 reads SYDVKM. The CDR3 runs 14 residues. The CDR3 region is CASSRTGAYQPQHF. The CDR3 DNA follows: TGTGCCAGCAGCCGGACAGGGGCCTATCAGCCCCAGCATTTT.

The gene calls are TRBV7-2 and TRBJ2-1; 10 nucleotides line up with TRBD2. The junction had 10 bases not matched to a gene; V was cut back by 5 bases and J by 3 bases. The CDR3 has 17 residues. The germline V gene encodes CDR1 SGHTA and CDR2 FQGNSA. The CDR3 bases are TGTGCCAGCAGCCCCGGTGGAGCGGGGGGGCTCTACAATGAGCAGTTCTTC. This codes for CASSPGGAGGLYNEQFF. The complete variable domain, with remaining parts taken from reference TRBV7-2 and TRBJ2-1, reads GAGVSQSPSNKVTEKGKDVELRCDPISGHTALYWYRQSLGQGLEFLIYFQGNSAPDKSGLPSDRFSAERTGGSVSTLTIQRTQQEDSAVYLCASSPGGAGGLYNEQFFGPGTRLTVL.

This clone was seen a handful of times. The chain combines TRBV20-1 with TRBJ2-2; 13 bases map to TRBD2. The CDR3 is made up of 18 amino acids. Germline values: CDR1 DFQATT, CDR2 SNEGSKA (reference sequence). J gave up 5 bases and V 3 bases, and 12 bases lay outside the gene matches. The CDR3 sequence is CSASPHRTSGSYTGELFF. The CDR3 DNA is TGCAGTGCTAGTCCTCACAGGACTAGCGGGAGTTATACCGGGGAGCTGTTTTTT.

V and J are TRBV28 and TRBJ2-7, with 7 bases fitting TRBD2. V was pared by 2 bases and J by 3 bases, with 7 bases of the junction left unmatched. Germline values: CDR1 MDHEN, CDR2 SYDVKM. The CDR3 runs to 15 residues. The CDR3 is CASSLISGDYYEQYF. The CDR3 region has the DNA TGTGCCAGCAGTTTAATCAGCGGGGATTACTACGAGCAGTACTTC.

This rearrangement joins TRBV3-1 (or the pseudogene TRBV3-2) to TRBJ1-3; D is undetermined. The CDR3 totals 18 residues. Trimming cost V 5 bases and J 2 bases, with 22 bases left between them. Germline CDR1 reads LGHDT; CDR2 reads YNNKEL (reference sequence). In DNA, the CDR3 is TGTGCCAGCAGCGCCAGTAACATGGGTACCGAGGCTGGAAACACCATATATTTT. Protein sequence: CASSASNMGTEAGNTIYF.

The CDR3 bases are TGTGCCAGCAGAACAAACCGGGACCCGCGGGAGACCCAGTACTTC. Amino acids: CASRTNRDPRETQYF. The chain combines TRBV7-9 with TRBJ2-5; D may be TRBD1 or TRBD2 (5 bases each). This CDR3 contains 15 residues. Trimming pared 6 bases from V and 5 bases from J, leaving 19 bases between. Germline CDR1 reads SEHNR; CDR2 reads FQNEAQ (reference sequence).

The chain joins TRBV19 to TRBJ1-2; TRBD1 matches 8 bases. CDR1 and CDR2 from the germline V gene are LNHDA and SQIVND (reference sequence). V shed 6 bases and J 4 bases; nucleotides not matched to a gene: 13. The CDR3 covers 16 residues. The CDR3 loop is CASSPTRTGSVYGYTF. CDR3 DNA: TGTGCCAGTAGCCCGACGCGGACAGGGTCGGTCTATGGCTACACCTTC.

The rearrangement uses TRBV5-1 and TRBJ2-7; TRBD2 might be the D (6 bases). With 2 bases removed from V and 6 bases from J, the gap between germline ends came to 15 bases. CDR1 is SGHRS and CDR2 is YFSETQ in the germline V gene. This CDR3 spans 14 amino acids. The CDR3 loop is CASSLMAGLGEQYF. In DNA form, the CDR3 reads TGCGCCAGCAGCTTAATGGCGGGGTTGGGCGAGCAGTACTTC.

The chain is built from TRBV5-1 and TRBJ1-1, with TRBD1 matching 8 bases. V gave up 0 bases and J gave up 6 bases; unmatched junction bases: 7. The CDR3 extends over 15 amino acids. Germline V gene data show CDR1 as SGHRS and CDR2 as YFSETQ. CDR3 DNA: TGCGCCAGCAGCTTGGGGACAGGGACTAGTCCTGAAGCTTTCTTT. Protein: CASSLGTGTSPEAFF.

The chain links TRBV27 to TRBJ2-7; 10 positions agree with TRBD2. V lost 7 bases, J lost 3 bases, and 12 bases stayed unmatched. The length of the CDR3 is 16 residues. Germline values: CDR1 MNHEY, CDR2 SMNVEV (reference sequence). CDR3 in DNA: TGTGCCAGCAAACTTTACTCTAGCGGGAGCCTCTACGAGCAGTACTTC. Amino acids: CASKLYSSGSLYEQYF.

V usage is TRBV27 and J usage is TRBJ1-2; D not resolved. The CDR3 has 13 amino acids. Trimming took off 2 bases at V and 1 base at J, with 5 bases between the two ends. Germline CDR1 is MNHEY and CDR2 is SMNVEV (reference sequence). The chain's CDR3 is CASSLEGNYGYTF. CDR3 bases: TGTGCCAGCAGTTTAGAGGGTAACTATGGCTACACCTTC.

This chain joins TRBV3-1 (or the pseudogene TRBV3-2) and TRBJ2-7, with D perhaps TRBD1 (5 bases). The CDR3 covers 16 residues. The germline V gene encodes CDR1 LGHDT and CDR2 YNNKEL (reference sequence). With 6 bases removed from V and 0 bases from J, the gap between germline ends came to 18 bases. CDR3: CASSPGWERASYEQYF. The CDR3 region has the DNA TGTGCCAGCAGTCCAGGGTGGGAAAGGGCCTCCTACGAGCAGTACTTC.